This T cell receptor beta chain was identified in a study of blood T cell repertoires in COVID-19. Study-level information: The samples span acute and convalescent COVID-19 from the United States, Italy and Spain.

Per the authors' pipeline: The authors estimated nucleated cell counts from reference gene primer amplification. Profiling relied on immunoSEQ multiplex PCR, and the TCRdb table lists in-frame clones only, not all of them. V, J and clone size are taken as reported in that table, and D and trimming were inferred from the DNA itself. Of about 380,000 clones in the sample, 75% to 90% were seen once. The CDR3 is 14 amino acids. The J segment lost 2 bases and the V segment lost 8 bases, leaving 6 bases of the junction unmatched. Per germline, CDR1 KGHDR and CDR2 SFDVKD. This rearrangement joins TRBV24-1 to TRBJ2-3; the match to TRBD1 covers 7 bases. The sample consisted of peripheral blood. This TCR came from a woman under 30 with acute or convalescent COVID-19. The CDR3 bases are TGTGCCACCAATCCAGGACAGGCCACAGATACGCAGTATTTT. Protein sequence: CATNPGQATDTQYF.